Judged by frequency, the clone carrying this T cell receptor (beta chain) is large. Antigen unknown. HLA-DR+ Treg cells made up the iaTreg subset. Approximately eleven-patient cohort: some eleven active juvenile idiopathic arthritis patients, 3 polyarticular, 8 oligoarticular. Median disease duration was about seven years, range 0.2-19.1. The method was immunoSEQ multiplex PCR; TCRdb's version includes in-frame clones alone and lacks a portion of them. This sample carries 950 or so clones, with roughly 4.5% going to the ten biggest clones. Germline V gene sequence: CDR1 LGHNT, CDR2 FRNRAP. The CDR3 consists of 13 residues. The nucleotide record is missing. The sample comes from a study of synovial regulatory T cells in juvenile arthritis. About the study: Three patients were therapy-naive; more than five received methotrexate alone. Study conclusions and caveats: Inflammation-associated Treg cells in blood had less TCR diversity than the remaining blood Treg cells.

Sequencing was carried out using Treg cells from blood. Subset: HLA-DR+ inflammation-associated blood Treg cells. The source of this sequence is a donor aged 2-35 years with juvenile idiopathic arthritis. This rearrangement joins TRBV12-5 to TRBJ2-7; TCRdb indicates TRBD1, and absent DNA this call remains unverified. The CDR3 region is CASGRTGSYEQYF.